These T cell receptor beta chains were read from a single sample in a study of T cell responses to AZD1222 COVID-19 vaccine. Produced via immunoSEQ multiplex PCR; TCRdb's table is partial and in-frame only. In the table there are about 110,000 clones, about 90% of which are singletons. This sample comprised peripheral blood, obtained 28 days after the second AZD1222 dose. These receptors all come from an adult who received the AZD1222 COVID-19 vaccine. The CDR3 runs from the conserved cysteine through the conserved F or W. Fields, in order: D gene, CDR3 length, J gene, clone size, V gene, CDR3 DNA, CDR3 protein. The D gene is left open where the match is weak. Not all rows give a size; the values are once, few, many and, for expanded clones, a class.

>.|17|TRBJ1-1|.|TRBV11-2
TGTGCCAGCAGCTTAGTCTGGGGGGGACAACGGGTAACTGAAGCTTTCTTT
CASSLVWGGQRVTEAFF
>.|14|TRBJ1-2|.|TRBV19
TGTGCCAGTAGTATAGGTACAGTTTCCTATGGCTACACCTTC
CASSIGTVSYGYTF
>.|19|TRBJ1-4|once|TRBV6-1
TGTGCCAGCAGTGAAGCCCCAACGCGATGGGGCTTAGAGAATGAAAAACTGTTTTTT
CASSEAPTRWGLENEKLFF
>TRBD1|18|TRBJ1-1|.|TRBV19
TGTGCCAGTAGTTCGCCGAAGGACAGGGGAACCATGAACACTGAAGCTTTCTTT
CASSSPKDRGTMNTEAFF
>.|9|TRBJ1-1|.|TRBV20-1
TGCAGTGCCCCGACAGGAGCTTTCTTT
CSAPTGAFF
>.|15|TRBJ1-6|.|TRBV7-2
TGTGCCAGCAGCTTAGCGCGGGGAGTAAATTCACCCCTCCACTTT
CASSLARGVNSPLHF
>TRBD1|16|TRBJ1-3|.|TRBV6-5
TGTGCCAGCAGTTACTCGACAGGGGTAGAGGGAAACACCATATATTTT
CASSYSTGVEGNTIYF
>.|12|TRBJ2-7|.|TRBV3-1/TRBV3-2
TGTGCCAGCAGCCGGAACAGCTACGAGCAGTACTTC
CASSRNSYEQYF
>TRBD1|15|TRBJ2-7|.|TRBV28
TGTGCCAGCAGCTCACCGGGACAGGGGGCTTACGAGCAGTACTTC
CASSSPGQGAYEQYF
>.|13|TRBJ2-1|.|TRBV7-9
TGTGCCAGCTCTGGCGGGACTTACAATGAGCAGTTCTTC
CASSGGTYNEQFF
>TRBD1|15|TRBJ1-1|once|TRBV19
TGTGCCAGTAGTATACCTGGGACAGGGTTCACTGAAGCTTTCTTT
CASSIPGTGFTEAFF
>.|12|TRBJ2-7|.|TRBV7-9
TGTGCCAGCAGCCCTGCGGTCTACGAGCAGTACTTC
CASSPAVYEQYF
>.|17|TRBJ1-6|.|TRBV15
TGTGCCACCAGCAGAGAACTGCAAACGACCTATAATTCACCCCTCCACTTT
CATSRELQTTYNSPLHF
>.|13|TRBJ1-3|.|TRBV7-9
TGTGCCAGCAGCTTCCTGTGGGGAAACACCATATATTTT
CASSFLWGNTIYF
>TRBD1|17|TRBJ2-1|.|TRBV7-9
TGTGCCAGCAGCCTCGGACAGGGGGTGTCCTCCTACAATGAGCAGTTCTTC
CASSLGQGVSSYNEQFF
>.|15|TRBJ1-4|.|TRBV10-2
TGCGCCAGCAGTGTTGGGAGTTCCAAGGATGAAAAACTGTTTTTT
CASSVGSSKDEKLFF
>.|13|TRBJ2-7|.|TRBV20-1
TGCAGTGCTAGTGCAAGAAGCTCCTACGAGCAGTACTTC
CSASARSSYEQYF
>.|17|TRBJ1-5|.|TRBV27
TGTGCCAGCAGCTCGTCACAGGGAGATTATAGCAATCAGCCCCAGCATTTT
CASSSSQGDYSNQPQHF
>TRBD1|14|TRBJ1-5|.|TRBV3-1/TRBV3-2
TGTGCCAGCAGCCGGACAGGGGGCGTTCAGCCCCAGCATTTT
CASSRTGGVQPQHF
>TRBD2|16|TRBJ2-2|.|TRBV4-3
TGCGCCAGCAGCCAGTCGGGCGGGAGGGCCTCCGGGGAGCTGTTTTTT
CASSQSGGRASGELFF
>.|14|TRBJ1-1|.|TRBV29-1
TGCAGCGGGATTAGCGCAGTCCCTGGTAGGGAAGCTTTCTTT
CSGISAVPGREAFF
>TRBD2|15|TRBJ2-3|.|TRBV9
TGTGCCAGCAGCGAGTCGGGAGGGAGCACAGATACGCAGTATTTT
CASSESGGSTDTQYF
>TRBD2|16|TRBJ2-2|.|TRBV2
TGTGCCAGCAGTATCACTAGCGGGGGGGTAACCGGGGAGCTGTTTTTT
CASSITSGGVTGELFF
>.|16|TRBJ2-2|.|TRBV5-8
TGTGCCAGCAGCTTGTACAAGTCGTTGAACACCGGGGAGCTGTTTTTT
CASSLYKSLNTGELFF
>.|13|TRBJ2-5|once|TRBV27
TGTGCCAGCAGTTTAACCCCTTGGGAGACCCAGTACTTC
CASSLTPWETQYF
>.|15|TRBJ1-4|.|TRBV24-1
TGTGCCACCAGCGGTCCTGACATATCTAATGAAAAACTGTTTTTT
CATSGPDISNEKLFF
>.|13|TRBJ2-1|.|TRBV14
TGTGCCAGCAGCCAAGGGCCTTTGGGTGAGCAGTTCTTC
CASSQGPLGEQFF
>TRBD1|15|TRBJ1-1|.|TRBV13
TGTGCCATGTCTACGGCAGGGGGATTAGGCACTGAAGCTTTCTTT
CAMSTAGGLGTEAFF
>.|14|TRBJ1-1|.|TRBV6-5
TGTGCCAGCAGTCCAATCCGGTGGGTGACTGAAGCTTTCTTT
CASSPIRWVTEAFF
>.|15|TRBJ1-6|.|TRBV19
TGTGCCAGTAGTATAGTTGGAGGAGGGGATTCACCCCTCCACTTT
CASSIVGGGDSPLHF
>TRBD2|15|TRBJ2-5|.|TRBV13
TGTGCCAGCAGCCCGGGACTAGCGGGGGAAGAGACCCAGTACTTC
CASSPGLAGEETQYF
>.|18|TRBJ2-1|.|TRBV4-1
TGCGCCAGCAGCCAAGGTTTGTTGGGGGCGGGAAGCGGGAATGAGCAGTTCTTC
CASSQGLLGAGSGNEQFF
>TRBD1|11|TRBJ1-1|.|TRBV29-1
TGCAGCACCACAGGGGGCTCTGAAGCTTTCTTT
CSTTGGSEAFF
>TRBD1|14|TRBJ1-2|.|TRBV6-5
TGTGCCAGCAGCCTCGGACAGGACTGGTATGGCTACACCTTC
CASSLGQDWYGYTF
>.|15|TRBJ2-5|.|TRBV7-2
TGTGCCAGCAGCCTAGCGGCGGGGGCGTTGGAGACCCAGTACTTC
CASSLAAGALETQYF
>.|11|TRBJ2-3|.|TRBV2
TGTGCCAGCAGCCCCTCAGATACGCAGTATTTT
CASSPSDTQYF
>.|15|TRBJ1-4|.|TRBV4-1
TGCGCCAGCAGCCAAGAAGGCGGCGTGCGGGAAAAACTGTTTTTT
CASSQEGGVREKLFF
>TRBD1|15|TRBJ1-2|.|TRBV5-4
TGTGCCAGCAGCTTGGGAGGAGGGACAGGGAGAGGCTACACCTTC
CASSLGGGTGRGYTF
>.|13|TRBJ1-4|.|TRBV28
TGTGCCAGCAGTTCCGCATTCGGGGAAAAACTGTTTTTT
CASSSAFGEKLFF
>TRBD1|14|TRBJ1-2|.|TRBV9
TGTGCCAGCACCCAGGGGGTAGGGGATGGTGGCTACACCTTC
CASTQGVGDGGYTF